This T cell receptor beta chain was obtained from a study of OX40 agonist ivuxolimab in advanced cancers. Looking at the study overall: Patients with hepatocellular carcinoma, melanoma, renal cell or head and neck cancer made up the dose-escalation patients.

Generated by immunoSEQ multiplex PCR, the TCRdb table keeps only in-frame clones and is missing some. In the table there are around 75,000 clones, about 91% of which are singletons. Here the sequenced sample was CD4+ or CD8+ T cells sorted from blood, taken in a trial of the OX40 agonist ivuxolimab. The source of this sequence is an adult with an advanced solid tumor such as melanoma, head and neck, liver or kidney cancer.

The CDR3 loop is CASSTLLAGEQYF. The DNA for the CDR3 is TGCGCCAGCAGCACCCTACTAGCGGGCGAGCAGTACTTC. The chain combines TRBV5-1 with TRBJ2-7, with 9 positions matching TRBD2. This CDR3 is 13 amino acids long. In germline, CDR1 is SGHRS, CDR2 YFSETQ. V shed 4 bases and J 6 bases; nucleotides not matched to a gene: 5.